The clone carrying this T cell receptor beta chain was detected a few times. This record comes from a study of cytomegalovirus exposure and HLA in healthy donors. V shed 5 bases, J shed 4 bases, and the junction held 10 bases outside the gene matches. Germline CDR1 reads SGHAT; CDR2 reads FQNNGV. The CDR3 has 16 amino acids. Researchers ran the PCR with 60 Vbeta and 13 Jbeta primers. Method: immunoSEQ multiplex PCR; TCRdb's copy keeps in-frame clones and lacks some. The sample yields under 150,000 clones, 75% to 85% seen once. The gene calls are TRBV11-2 and TRBJ2-1; 8 bases line up with TRBD2. This sequence originates from a female donor in good health and CMV-seropositive. The sequencing input was PBMCs. The CDR3 region is CASSPRLGGGYNEQFF. The CDR3 bases are TGTGCCAGCAGCCCCCGACTGGGCGGGGGGTACAATGAGCAGTTCTTC. Filled out from reference TRBV11-2 and TRBJ2-1, the complete variable domain reads EAGVAQSPRYKIIEKRQSVAFWCNPISGHATLYWYQQILGQGPKLLIQFQNNGVVDDSQLPKDRFSAERLKGVDSTLKIQPAKLEDSAVYLCASSPRLGGGYNEQFFGPGTRLTVL.